Listed here are 24 T cell receptor beta chains from one sample, sequenced in a study of T cells after yellow fever vaccination. One entry per CDR3 protein results from TCRdb running MiXCR on the 5' RACE reads. The sample has 200,000 to 300,000 distinct CDR3 sequences; 10% to 15% are singletons. The source material was CD4+ T cells sorted from PBMCs, sampled 45 days after the yellow fever booster vaccination. The receptor set was obtained from a man aged 25-40 years who received the YFV17D yellow fever vaccine.

The J gene is TRBJ2-3, the V gene TRBV24-1, with 8 bases identical to TRBD2. CDR3 size: 17 residues. Germline V gene lookup returns CDR1 KGHDR and CDR2 SFDVKD. V dropped 3 bases and J dropped 0; count of bases not matched to a gene: 7. This CDR3 reads CATSDAIAGTSTDTQYF. CDR3 coding DNA: TGTGCCACCAGTGATGCGATAGCGGGAACTAGCACAGATACGCAGTATTTT.

Many counts were recorded for this clonotype. The chain uses TRBV10-3 and TRBJ2-6; D is perhaps TRBD1 or TRBD2 (5 bases each). The CDR3 has 18 amino acids. From germline, CDR1 is ENHRY and CDR2 SYGVKD. V was trimmed by 0 bases and J by 0 bases, leaving 12 bases between them. The CDR3 coding sequence is TGTGCCATCAGTGAGTCGGGACCCAATCACTCTGGGGCCAACGTCCTGACTTTC. This gives the protein CAISESGPNHSGANVLTF.

The V gene is TRBV5-1, the J gene TRBJ2-7; 7 nucleotides agree with TRBD2. Per the germline V gene, CDR1 is SGHRS and CDR2 is YFSETQ. Trimming cost V 0 bases and J 0 bases; bases outside gene matches: 3. The CDR3 contains 15 residues. CDR3 DNA sequence: TGCGCCAGCAGCTTGGATCTAGCGGTCTCCTACGAGCAGTACTTC. The encoded protein is CASSLDLAVSYEQYF.

This chain uses TRBV5-1 with TRBJ2-1, with 7 bases that match TRBD2. The ends lost 2 bases at V and 10 bases at J; junction bases unmatched: 12. The CDR3 is 15 amino acids. CDR1 is SGHRS and CDR2 is YFSETQ in the germline V gene. The CDR3 sequence is CASSFTGTTTREQFF. The DNA of the CDR3 is TGCGCCAGCAGCTTTACCGGGACTACCACTCGCGAGCAGTTCTTC.

This clonotype occurred a few times. The chain is built from TRBV10-2 and TRBJ2-3, with 10 bases fitting TRBD2. Germline values: CDR1 WSHSY, CDR2 SAAADI. CDR3 length: 16 amino acids. Losses at the gene ends were 7 bases for V and 1 base for J; bases not matched to a gene: 8. CDR3 DNA sequence: TGCGCCAGCACCTACGACGGACTAGCGGGCACAGATACGCAGTATTTT. Protein product: CASTYDGLAGTDTQYF.

This clonotype was counted between two and nine times. This chain joins TRBV6-2 or TRBV6-3 and TRBJ2-2; D is unresolved. The CDR3 is 14 residues long. Germline loops: CDR1 MNHEY, CDR2 SVGEGT. V lost 7 bases, J lost 0 bases, and 9 bases lay in between. The CDR3 nucleotides read TGTGCCAGCAAAGGCCCAACGAACACCGGGGAGCTGTTTTTT. Its protein is CASKGPTNTGELFF.

The rearrangement uses TRBV12-5 and TRBJ2-5; D is uncertain. The CDR3 length is 13 residues. Trimming took 7 bases from V and 5 from J, leaving 14 bases between them. The germline V gene has CDR1 LGHNT and CDR2 FRNRAP. The CDR3 loop reads CASAIQPWETQYF. The CDR3 DNA follows: TGTGCTAGTGCTATCCAACCTTGGGAGACCCAGTACTTC.

This clonotype was recorded at least ten times. The J gene is TRBJ2-5, the V gene TRBV12-3 or TRBV12-4; a weak D match, TRBD1 (5 bases). The CDR3 runs to 13 residues. V gave up 1 base and J gave up 5 bases, with 8 bases separating them. Written as DNA, the CDR3 is TGTGCCAGCAGTTTAGTGCAGGGTGAGACCCAGTACTTC. This codes for CASSLVQGETQYF.

The chain employs TRBV6-1 and TRBJ2-7; 7 positions agree with TRBD1. The CDR3 loop spans 14 amino acids. CDR1 and CDR2 from the germline V gene are MNHNS and SASEGT. V was pared by 7 bases and J by 2 bases, with 8 bases of the junction left unmatched. The CDR3: CASTSTGTAYEQYF. The CDR3 coding sequence is TGTGCCAGCACCAGCACCGGGACAGCCTACGAGCAGTACTTC.

This clonotype has a handful of counts. Here the CDR3 DNA reads TGCAGCGTTGAAAAGGGGGCTGGCGGCACAGATACGCAGTATTTT. Protein product: CSVEKGAGGTDTQYF. The J gene is TRBJ2-3, the V gene TRBV29-1; 7 bases agree with TRBD1. CDR3 length: 15 amino acids. V lost 2 bases and J lost 1; bases outside the gene matches: 6. Germline lookup yields CDR1 SQVTM and CDR2 ANQGSEA.

This clonotype came up a few times. This sequence joins TRBV12-3 or TRBV12-4 and TRBJ2-7; D not certain. This CDR3 spans 17 amino acids. V lost 1 base to trimming and J lost 1 base, with 17 bases between them. DNA of the CDR3: TGTGCCAGCAGTTTAGGCAGCAAATCCGCCTTATCCTACGAGCAGTACTTC. Translating it yields CASSLGSKSALSYEQYF.

This chain joins TRBV12-3 or TRBV12-4 and TRBJ2-3; no clear D. V dropped 5 bases and J dropped 2 bases, with 11 bases sitting between them. This CDR3 is built from 14 residues. The CDR3 region is CASSMDGVTDTQYF. In DNA form, the CDR3 reads TGTGCCAGCAGTATGGACGGAGTCACAGATACGCAGTATTTT.

This clonotype has just a few counts. The rearrangement links TRBV6-5 to TRBJ2-3, with a weak D call TRBD2 (5 bases). V was clipped by 0 bases and J by 6 bases, with 13 bases between them. Looked up from germline, CDR1 is MNHEY and CDR2 is SVGAGI. The CDR3 has 15 amino acids. The chain's CDR3 is CASSYSRVSPDTQYF. DNA for the CDR3: TGTGCCAGCAGTTACTCGAGGGTTTCACCTGATACGCAGTATTTT.

The chain recombines TRBV5-1 with TRBJ2-7; 12 bases match TRBD2. This CDR3 spans 18 amino acids. From germline, CDR1 is SGHRS and CDR2 YFSETQ. Losses at the gene ends were 3 bases for V and 0 bases for J; bases not matched to a gene: 10. CDR3 in DNA: TGCGCCAGCAGCTCCGGGACGGCACTAGCGGGGGGCTCCTACGAGCAGTACTTC. Its protein product is CASSSGTALAGGSYEQYF.

This clonotype showed up many times. The CDR3 bases are TGTGCCAGCAGTTTAACGGACTCCTACGAGCAGTACTTC. This sequence encodes CASSLTDSYEQYF. The gene calls are TRBV12-3 or TRBV12-4 and TRBJ2-7; D is unclear. V was clipped by 2 bases and J by 0 bases, with 5 bases between them. CDR3 length: 13 residues.

This clonotype has more than one count but fewer than ten. J is TRBJ2-7 and V is TRBV5-1, with D possibly called TRBD1 or TRBD2 (5 bases each). The V end was cut by 7 bases, the J end by 5 bases, with 10 bases between. This CDR3 has 11 amino acids. Germline V gene sequence: CDR1 SGHRS, CDR2 YFSETQ. The CDR3 DNA reads as TGCGCCAGCGGTGGGACCCACGAGCAGTACTTC. Translating gives CASGGTHEQYF.

This clonotype was counted only a few times. V usage is TRBV7-2 and J usage is TRBJ2-1; 9 bases align to TRBD1. Germline CDR1 and CDR2: SGHTA and FQGNSA. The CDR3 contains 14 residues. V lost 4 bases and J lost 7; bases outside the gene matches: 5. The CDR3 nucleotides are TGTGCCAGCAGCTGGGGACAGGGCTGGAATGAGCAGTTCTTC. As protein: CASSWGQGWNEQFF. The full variable domain, with the rest looked up from reference TRBV7-2 and TRBJ2-1, is GAGVSQSPSNKVTEKGKDVELRCDPISGHTALYWYRQSLGQGLEFLIYFQGNSAPDKSGLPSDRFSAERTGGSVSTLTIQRTQQEDSAVYLCASSWGQGWNEQFFGPGTRLTVL.

This clonotype was recorded a few times. The gene calls are TRBV6-1 and TRBJ2-5; 13 bases are a match to TRBD2. The CDR3 consists of 17 residues. V was pared by 8 bases and J by 2 bases, with 11 bases of the junction left unmatched. The germline CDR1 and CDR2 sequences are MNHNS and SASEGT. CDR3 protein: CASQGLAGTSRQETQYF. CDR3 nucleotide sequence: TGTGCCAGCCAGGGACTAGCGGGAACAAGCCGTCAAGAGACCCAGTACTTC.

This chain joins TRBV20-1 and TRBJ1-6, with 10 bases fitting TRBD1. After removal of 1 base from V and 6 bases from J, the junction contained 15 bases not matched to a gene. Germline V gene lookup returns CDR1 DFQATT and CDR2 SNEGSKA (reference sequence). This CDR3 comprises 19 residues. CDR3 coding DNA: TGCAGTGCTAGAGGCGTCATGACCCGGGACAGGGGTACTAATTCACCCCTCCACTTT. It yields the protein CSARGVMTRDRGTNSPLHF.

This clonotype was recorded many times. The chain links TRBV29-1 to TRBJ2-1; D call uncertain. The V end lost 6 bases, the J end lost 0 bases, and 12 bases lay between the germline ends. Germline CDR1 SQVTM, CDR2 ANQGSEA. The CDR3 totals 14 residues. CDR3: CSVGLLVSYNEQFF. CDR3 coding DNA: TGCAGCGTCGGTTTGCTAGTCTCCTACAATGAGCAGTTCTTC.

This clonotype was seen more than once but under ten times. V and J are TRBV2 and TRBJ2-7; 7 positions agree with TRBD1. The germline V gene has CDR1 SNHLY and CDR2 FYNNEI. The CDR3 is 13 residues long. V was clipped by 6 bases and J by 5 bases; unmatched bases: 7. Written as DNA, the CDR3 is TGTGCCAGCAGAAGAAGAGACAGGGACGAGCAGTACTTC. Translated: CASRRRDRDEQYF.

In its sample, this clonotype was seen a few times. This rearrangement joins TRBV20-1 to TRBJ1-2, with TRBD1 matching over 8 bases. With 6 bases clipped from V and 8 bases from J, the junction kept 5 bases outside the gene matches. The CDR3 spans 11 residues. From germline, CDR1 is DFQATT and CDR2 SNEGSKA (reference sequence). The CDR3 DNA reads TGCAGTGCGGCAGACAGGGGAGGCTACACCTTC. This sequence encodes CSAADRGGYTF.

This chain connects TRBV9 to TRBJ1-6; D is uncertain. V shed 4 bases and J shed 8 bases, with 13 bases lying between them. The CDR3 covers 14 residues. Germline CDR1 SGDLS, CDR2 YYNGEE. The CDR3 loop is CASSKTQVDSPLHF. The CDR3 coding sequence is TGTGCCAGCAGCAAGACTCAGGTAGATTCACCCCTCCACTTT.

The V gene is TRBV9, the J gene TRBJ2-7; no reliable D call. Trimming took off 7 bases at V and 2 bases at J, with 13 bases between the two ends. The length of the CDR3 is 13 residues. Germline CDR1 is SGDLS and CDR2 is YYNGEE. Here the CDR3 DNA reads TGTGCCAGCGCAAAACACCCCACCTACGAGCAGTACTTC. Protein: CASAKHPTYEQYF. The variable domain in full, completed from reference TRBV9 and TRBJ2-7, reads DSGVTQTPKHLITATGQRVTLRCSPRSGDLSVYWYQQSLDQGLQFLIQYYNGEERAKGNILERFSAQQFPDLHSELNLSSLELGDSALYFCASAKHPTYEQYFGPGTRLTVT.